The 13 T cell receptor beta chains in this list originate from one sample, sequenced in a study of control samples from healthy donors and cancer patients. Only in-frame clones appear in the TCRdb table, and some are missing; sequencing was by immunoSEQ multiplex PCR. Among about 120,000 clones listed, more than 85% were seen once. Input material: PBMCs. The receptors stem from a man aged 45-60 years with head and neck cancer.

CDR3 loop: CASRNRQGVNSPLHF. The CDR3 DNA reads as TGTGCCAGCAGAAACCGACAGGGTGTCAATTCACCCCTCCACTTT. The V and J genes are TRBV2 and TRBJ1-6; 7 bases map to TRBD1. Germline-derived CDR1 and CDR2 are SNHLY and FYNNEI. The CDR3 has 15 amino acids. V lost 6 bases to trimming and J lost 7 bases; unmatched junction nucleotides: 9.

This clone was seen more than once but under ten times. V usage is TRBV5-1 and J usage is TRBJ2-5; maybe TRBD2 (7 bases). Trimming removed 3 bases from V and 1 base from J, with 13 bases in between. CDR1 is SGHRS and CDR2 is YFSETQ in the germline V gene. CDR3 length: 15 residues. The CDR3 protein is CASSSRGAAQETQYF. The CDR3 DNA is TGCGCCAGCAGCTCCCGGGGGGCAGCCCAAGAGACCCAGTACTTC.

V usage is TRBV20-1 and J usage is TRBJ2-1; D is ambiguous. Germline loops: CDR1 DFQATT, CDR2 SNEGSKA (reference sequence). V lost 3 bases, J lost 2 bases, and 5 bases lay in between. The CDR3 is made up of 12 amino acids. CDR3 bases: TGCAGTGCTAGTGTACCCTACAATGAGCAGTTCTTC. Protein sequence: CSASVPYNEQFF.

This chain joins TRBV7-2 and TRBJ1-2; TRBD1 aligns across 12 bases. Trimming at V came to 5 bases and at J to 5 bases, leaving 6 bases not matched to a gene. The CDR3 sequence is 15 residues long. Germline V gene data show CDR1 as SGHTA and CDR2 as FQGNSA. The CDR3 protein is CASSHGTGGSYGYTF. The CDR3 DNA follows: TGTGCCAGCAGCCACGGGACAGGGGGCTCTTATGGCTACACCTTC.

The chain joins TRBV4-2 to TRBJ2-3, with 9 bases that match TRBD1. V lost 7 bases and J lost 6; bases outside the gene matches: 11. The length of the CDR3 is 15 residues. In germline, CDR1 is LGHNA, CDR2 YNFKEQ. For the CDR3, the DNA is TGTGCCAGCACTACAGGGGGCGAGGTAACCGATACGCAGTATTTT. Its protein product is CASTTGGEVTDTQYF.

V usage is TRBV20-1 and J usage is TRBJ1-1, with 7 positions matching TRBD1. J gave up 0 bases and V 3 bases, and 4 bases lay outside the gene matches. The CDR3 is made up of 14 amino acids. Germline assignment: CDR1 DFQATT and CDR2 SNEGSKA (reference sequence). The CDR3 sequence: CSASSGTVNTEAFF. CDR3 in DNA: TGCAGTGCTAGTTCCGGGACAGTGAACACTGAAGCTTTCTTT.

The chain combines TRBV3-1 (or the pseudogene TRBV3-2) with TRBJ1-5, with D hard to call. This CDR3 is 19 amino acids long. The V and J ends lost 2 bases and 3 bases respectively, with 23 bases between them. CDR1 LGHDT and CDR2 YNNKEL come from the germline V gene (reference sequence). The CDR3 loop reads CASSQPKWAGRRINQPQHF. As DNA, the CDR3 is TGTGCCAGCAGCCAACCTAAGTGGGCCGGACGGCGGATCAATCAGCCCCAGCATTTT.

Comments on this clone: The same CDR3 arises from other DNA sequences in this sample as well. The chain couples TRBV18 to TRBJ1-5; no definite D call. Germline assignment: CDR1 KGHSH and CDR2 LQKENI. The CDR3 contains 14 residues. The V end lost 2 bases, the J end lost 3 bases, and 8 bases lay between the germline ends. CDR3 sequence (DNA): TGTGCCAGCTCACCAAGCAGGAACAATCAGCCCCAGCATTTT. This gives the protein CASSPSRNNQPQHF.

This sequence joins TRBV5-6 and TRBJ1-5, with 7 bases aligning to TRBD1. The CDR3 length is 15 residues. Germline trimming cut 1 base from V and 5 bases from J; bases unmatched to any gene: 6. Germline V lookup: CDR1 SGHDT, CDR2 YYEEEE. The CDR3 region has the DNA TGTGCCAGCAGCTTGATAGGGGGCTCTGATCAGCCCCAGCATTTT. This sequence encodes CASSLIGGSDQPQHF.

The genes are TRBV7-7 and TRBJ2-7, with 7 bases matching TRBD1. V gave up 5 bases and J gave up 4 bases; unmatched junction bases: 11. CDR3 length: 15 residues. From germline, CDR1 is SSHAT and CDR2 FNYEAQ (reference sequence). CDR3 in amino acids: CASSLRTGPGYEQYF. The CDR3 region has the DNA TGTGCCAGCAGCCTACGGACAGGTCCTGGGTACGAGCAGTACTTC.

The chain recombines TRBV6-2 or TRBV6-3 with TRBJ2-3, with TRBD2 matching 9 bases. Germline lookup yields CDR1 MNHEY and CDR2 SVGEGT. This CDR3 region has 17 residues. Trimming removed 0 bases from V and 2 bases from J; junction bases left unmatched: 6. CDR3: CASSYSTAGGNTDTQYF. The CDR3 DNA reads TGTGCCAGCAGTTACTCTACAGCGGGGGGCAACACAGATACGCAGTATTTT.

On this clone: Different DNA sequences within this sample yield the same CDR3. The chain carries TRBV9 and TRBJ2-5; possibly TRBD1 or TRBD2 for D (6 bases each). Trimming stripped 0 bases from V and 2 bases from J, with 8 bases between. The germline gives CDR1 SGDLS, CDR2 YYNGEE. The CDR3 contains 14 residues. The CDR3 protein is CASSVGGGQETQYF. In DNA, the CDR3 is TGTGCCAGCAGCGTAGGAGGGGGGCAAGAGACCCAGTACTTC.

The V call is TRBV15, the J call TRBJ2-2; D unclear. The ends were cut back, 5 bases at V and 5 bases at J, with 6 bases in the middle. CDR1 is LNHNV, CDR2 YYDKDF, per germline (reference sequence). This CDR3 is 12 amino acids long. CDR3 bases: TGTGCCACCAGCGTTTCGACCGGGGAGCTGTTTTTT. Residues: CATSVSTGELFF. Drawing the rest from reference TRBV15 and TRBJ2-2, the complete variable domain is DAMVIQNPRYQVTQFGKPVTLSCSQTLNHNVMYWYQQKSSQAPKLLFHYYDKDFNNEADTPDNFQSRRPNTSFCFLDIRSPGLGDTAMYLCATSVSTGELFFGEGSRLTVL.